The 9 T cell receptor beta chains given below trace back to one sample, sequenced in a study of cytomegalovirus exposure and HLA in healthy donors. The PCR used 60 Vbeta and 13 Jbeta primers. The repertoire was sequenced with immunoSEQ multiplex PCR; TCRdb's copy has only in-frame clones and lacks some. The table lists more than 80,000 clones, approximately 72% of them singletons, with 3% in the top ten. Sequenced material: PBMCs. The receptors were gathered from a female donor in good health and CMV-seropositive.

The genes are TRBV2 and TRBJ2-5; tentatively, D is TRBD1 (8 bases). V was cut by 8 bases and J by 7 bases, with 17 bases left in between. The CDR3 spans 13 residues. Per the germline V gene, CDR1 is SNHLY and CDR2 is FYNNEI. The DNA for the CDR3 is TGTGCCAGCCAAGGACAGGGCGGGGGGACCCAGTACTTC. This sequence encodes CASQGQGGGTQYF.

This chain joins TRBV30 and TRBJ2-7, with 9 nucleotides matching TRBD1. The J segment lost 1 base and the V segment lost 0 bases, leaving 4 bases of the junction unmatched. CDR1 is GTSNPN, CDR2 SVGIG, per germline (reference sequence). CDR3 length: 15 residues. The CDR3 loop is CAWSVGTGNSYEQYF. CDR3 bases: TGTGCCTGGAGTGTAGGGACAGGGAATTCCTACGAGCAGTACTTC.

The V and J genes are TRBV6-1 and TRBJ2-1; 14 bases line up with TRBD2. Per germline, CDR1 MNHNS and CDR2 SASEGT. The CDR3 runs 15 residues. The junction had 6 bases not matched to a gene; V was cut back by 5 bases and J by 9 bases. The CDR3 DNA is TGTGCCAGCAGTCCGGGACTAGCGGGGGCAGGTGAGCAGTTCTTC. Translation: CASSPGLAGAGEQFF.

The chain employs TRBV15 and TRBJ1-2; D is perhaps TRBD1 (5 bases). Germline lookup yields CDR1 LNHNV and CDR2 YYDKDF (reference sequence). The CDR3 length is 15 residues. V was shortened by 0 bases and J by 2 bases, with 10 bases between the two germline ends. CDR3 amino acids: CATSRDKAGNYGYTF. Written as DNA, the CDR3 is TGTGCCACCAGCAGAGATAAGGCAGGGAACTATGGCTACACCTTC. Looking up the rest from reference TRBV15 and TRBJ1-2 gives the full variable domain: DAMVIQNPRYQVTQFGKPVTLSCSQTLNHNVMYWYQQKSSQAPKLLFHYYDKDFNNEADTPDNFQSRRPNTSFCFLDIRSPGLGDTAMYLCATSRDKAGNYGYTFGSGTRLTVV.

This rearrangement joins TRBV18 to TRBJ2-6, with D possibly matching TRBD2 (6 bases). This CDR3 spans 15 amino acids. Germline V gives CDR1 KGHSH, CDR2 LQKENI. Trimming stripped 6 bases from V and 3 bases from J, with 12 bases between. CDR3 DNA sequence: TGTGCCAGCTCCCAAATGGAGGGTGGGGCCAACGTCCTGACTTTC. This codes for CASSQMEGGANVLTF.

The V gene is TRBV30, the J gene TRBJ2-3, with a possible D match to TRBD2 (6 bases). The germline CDR1 and CDR2 sequences are GTSNPN and SVGIG (reference sequence). This CDR3 has 15 residues. The V end lost 3 bases, the J end lost 0 bases, and 13 bases lay between the germline ends. In nucleotides, the CDR3 is TGTGCCTGGAGGGGGCTGGGGGGTAGCACAGATACGCAGTATTTT. It specifies CAWRGLGGSTDTQYF.

The CDR3 nucleotides are TGCGCCAGCAGACCAGCGGGAGTGCCCTACAATGAGCAGTTCTTC. Protein: CASRPAGVPYNEQFF. This chain links TRBV5-1 with TRBJ2-1; 8 nucleotides agree with TRBD2. The V segment lost 5 bases and the J segment 2 bases; nucleotides outside the gene matches: 6. The CDR3 is made up of 15 amino acids. Germline V lookup: CDR1 SGHRS, CDR2 YFSETQ.

The chain has TRBV29-1 and TRBJ1-1; 7 bases are shared with TRBD1. V shed 6 bases and J 5 bases; nucleotides not matched to a gene: 9. The CDR3 sequence is 13 residues long. Germline CDR1 SQVTM, CDR2 ANQGSEA. Here the CDR3 reads CSVPTGTRTEAFF. Here the CDR3 DNA reads TGCAGCGTCCCGACAGGGACAAGGACTGAAGCTTTCTTT.

The chain is built from TRBV9 and TRBJ2-7; possible D gene TRBD2, 5 bases. V was shortened by 6 bases and J by 5 bases, with 15 bases between the two germline ends. There are 13 residues in the CDR3. Germline assignment: CDR1 SGDLS and CDR2 YYNGEE. In DNA form, the CDR3 reads TGTGCCAGCACCCCACCCTCGGGAAACGAGCAGTACTTC. This encodes CASTPPSGNEQYF.